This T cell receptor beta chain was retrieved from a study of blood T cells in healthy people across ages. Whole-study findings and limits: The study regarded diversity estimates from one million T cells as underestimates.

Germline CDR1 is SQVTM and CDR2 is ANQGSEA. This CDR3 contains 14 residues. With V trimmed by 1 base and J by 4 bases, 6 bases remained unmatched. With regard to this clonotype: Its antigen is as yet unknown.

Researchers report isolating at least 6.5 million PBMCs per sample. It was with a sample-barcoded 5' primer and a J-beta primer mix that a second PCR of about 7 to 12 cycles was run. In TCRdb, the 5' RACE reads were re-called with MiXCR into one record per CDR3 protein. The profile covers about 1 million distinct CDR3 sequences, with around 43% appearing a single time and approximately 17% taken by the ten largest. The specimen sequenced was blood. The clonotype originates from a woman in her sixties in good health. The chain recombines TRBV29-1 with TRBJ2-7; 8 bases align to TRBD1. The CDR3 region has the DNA TGCAGCGTTGAAGGGACAGGGACTCCTTACGAGCAGTACTTC. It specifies CSVEGTGTPYEQYF.